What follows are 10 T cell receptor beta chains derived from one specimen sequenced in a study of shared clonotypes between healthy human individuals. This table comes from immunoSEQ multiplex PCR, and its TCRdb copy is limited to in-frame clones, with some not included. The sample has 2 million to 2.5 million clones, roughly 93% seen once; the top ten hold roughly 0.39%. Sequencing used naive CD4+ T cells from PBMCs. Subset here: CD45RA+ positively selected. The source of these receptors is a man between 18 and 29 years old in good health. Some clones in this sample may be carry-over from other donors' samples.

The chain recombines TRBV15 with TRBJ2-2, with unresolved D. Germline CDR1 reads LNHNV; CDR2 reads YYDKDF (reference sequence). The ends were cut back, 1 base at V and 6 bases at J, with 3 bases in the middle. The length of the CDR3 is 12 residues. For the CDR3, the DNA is TGTGCCACCAGCAGAGCAGCCGGGGAGCTGTTTTTT. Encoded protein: CATSRAAGELFF. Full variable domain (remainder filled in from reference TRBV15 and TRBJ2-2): DAMVIQNPRYQVTQFGKPVTLSCSQTLNHNVMYWYQQKSSQAPKLLFHYYDKDFNNEADTPDNFQSRRPNTSFCFLDIRSPGLGDTAMYLCATSRAAGELFFGEGSRLTVL.

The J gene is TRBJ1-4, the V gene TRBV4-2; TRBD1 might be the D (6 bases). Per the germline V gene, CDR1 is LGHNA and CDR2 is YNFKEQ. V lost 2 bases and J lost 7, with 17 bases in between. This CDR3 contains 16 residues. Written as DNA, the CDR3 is TGTGCCAGCAGCCAAAATCCGGGGACATTGATTGAAAAACTGTTTTTT. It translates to CASSQNPGTLIEKLFF.

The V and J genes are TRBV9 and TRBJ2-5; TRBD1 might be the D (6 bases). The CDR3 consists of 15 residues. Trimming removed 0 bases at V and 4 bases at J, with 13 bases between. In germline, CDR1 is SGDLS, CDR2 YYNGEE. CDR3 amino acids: CASSVGSGEGETQYF. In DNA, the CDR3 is TGTGCCAGCAGCGTAGGGTCAGGGGAAGGAGAGACCCAGTACTTC.

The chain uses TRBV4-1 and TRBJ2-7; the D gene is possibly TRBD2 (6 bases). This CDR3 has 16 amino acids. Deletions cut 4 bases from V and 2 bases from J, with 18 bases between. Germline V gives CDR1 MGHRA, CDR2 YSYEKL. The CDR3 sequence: CASSPGPQEGPYEQYF. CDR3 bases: TGCGCCAGCAGCCCCGGTCCCCAGGAGGGACCCTACGAGCAGTACTTC.

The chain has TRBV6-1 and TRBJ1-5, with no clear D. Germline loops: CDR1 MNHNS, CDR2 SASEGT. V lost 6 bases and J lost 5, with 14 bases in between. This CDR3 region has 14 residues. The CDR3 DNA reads TGTGCCAGCAGCGTTGGAGTGCGCGATCAGCCCCAGCATTTT. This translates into CASSVGVRDQPQHF.

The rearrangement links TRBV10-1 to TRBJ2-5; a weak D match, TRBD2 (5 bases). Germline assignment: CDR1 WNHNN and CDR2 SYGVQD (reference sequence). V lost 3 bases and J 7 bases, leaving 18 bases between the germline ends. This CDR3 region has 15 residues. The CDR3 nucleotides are TGCGCCAGCAGTGATACCCGGGAAAAAGTAGGGACCCAGTACTTC. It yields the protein CASSDTREKVGTQYF.

Here the CDR3 reads CASSSSITATNEKLFF. CDR3 bases: TGTGCCAGCAGTAGCAGCATAACAGCAACTAATGAAAAACTGTTTTTT. The gene calls are TRBV2 and TRBJ1-4; D is uncertain. CDR1 is SNHLY, CDR2 FYNNEI, per germline. Trimming removed 5 bases at V and 0 bases at J, with 13 bases between. CDR3 length: 16 residues.

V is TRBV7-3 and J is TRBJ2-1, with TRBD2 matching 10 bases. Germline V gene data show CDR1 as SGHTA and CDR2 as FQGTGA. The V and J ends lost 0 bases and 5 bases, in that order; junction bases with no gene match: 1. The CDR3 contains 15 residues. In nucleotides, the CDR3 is TGTGCCAGCAGCTTAACACTAGCGGGAAACAATGAGCAGTTCTTC. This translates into CASSLTLAGNNEQFF.

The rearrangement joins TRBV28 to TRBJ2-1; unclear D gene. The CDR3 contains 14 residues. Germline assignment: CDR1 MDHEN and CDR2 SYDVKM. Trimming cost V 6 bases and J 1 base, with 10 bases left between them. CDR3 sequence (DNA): TGTGCCAGCAGAGTGCCTGGGTCCTACAATGAGCAGTTCTTC. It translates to CASRVPGSYNEQFF.

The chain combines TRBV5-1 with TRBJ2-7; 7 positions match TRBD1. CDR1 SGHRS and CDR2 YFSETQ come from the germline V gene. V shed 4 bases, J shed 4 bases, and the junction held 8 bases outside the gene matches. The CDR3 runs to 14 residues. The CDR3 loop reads CASSRGQVKYEQYF. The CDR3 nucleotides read TGCGCCAGCAGCAGAGGACAGGTAAAGTACGAGCAGTACTTC.